Listed below are T cell receptor beta chains from one sample, sequenced in a study of Ad26.COV2.S vaccination and SARS-CoV-2 variants. Data came from immunoSEQ multiplex PCR; TCRdb stores just in-frame clones and leaves some out. This table holds around 420,000 clones, over 75% found once. Here the sequenced sample was peripheral blood, taken in a trial of Ad26.COV2.S vaccine versus placebo. These receptors originate from a person aged 18-65 years who received the Ad26.COV2.S COVID-19 vaccine or a placebo. Each CDR3 is given with its conserved first and last residue. The D gene is left open where the match is weak. Clone size is given for some rows only: seen once, a few or many times, or a class if the clone is expanded.

abundance: .
d_gene: .
v_gene: TRBV30
j_gene: TRBJ1-1
CDR3nt: TGTGCCTGGAGTCTGAGGGGCAGGGGCACTGAAGCTTTCTTT
CDR3aa: CAWSLRGRGTEAFF

abundance: .
d_gene: .
v_gene: TRBV6-6
j_gene: TRBJ1-4
CDR3nt: TGTGCCAGCAGTTACGATGGTTCCGAAAAACTGTTTTTT
CDR3aa: CASSYDGSEKLFF

abundance: .
d_gene: .
v_gene: TRBV3-1/TRBV3-2
j_gene: TRBJ2-3
CDR3nt: TGTGCCAGCAGCCAAGACGTCGGTAGTGGCAGACACACAGATACGCAGTATTTT
CDR3aa: CASSQDVGSGRHTDTQYF

abundance: .
d_gene: TRBD2
v_gene: TRBV4-2
j_gene: TRBJ2-3
CDR3nt: TGTGCCAGCAGCCCGTTATTAACGACTAGCGGGGGGAGGACAGATACGCAGTATTTT
CDR3aa: CASSPLLTTSGGRTDTQYF

abundance: .
d_gene: TRBD2
v_gene: TRBV6-5
j_gene: TRBJ2-3
CDR3nt: TGTGCCAGCAGTTACAAAGCGGGGGGAACCACAGATACGCAGTATTTT
CDR3aa: CASSYKAGGTTDTQYF

abundance: .
d_gene: .
v_gene: TRBV28
j_gene: TRBJ1-2
CDR3nt: TGTGCCAGCAGTTCCCCAGGGATCGACATCTATGGCTACACCTTC
CDR3aa: CASSSPGIDIYGYTF

abundance: .
d_gene: .
v_gene: TRBV5-1
j_gene: TRBJ2-1
CDR3nt: TGCGCCAGCAGCTTGGCCATGGGGGCTAATTCAGCTGAGCAGTTCTTC
CDR3aa: CASSLAMGANSAEQFF

abundance: .
d_gene: .
v_gene: TRBV28
j_gene: TRBJ2-7
CDR3nt: TGTGCCAGCAGTCCCCACTACGAGCAGTACTTC
CDR3aa: CASSPHYEQYF

abundance: .
d_gene: .
v_gene: TRBV7-2
j_gene: TRBJ2-7
CDR3nt: TGTGCCAGCAGCAGGACTATGAGCTCCTACGAGCAGTACTTC
CDR3aa: CASSRTMSSYEQYF

abundance: .
d_gene: TRBD1
v_gene: TRBV9
j_gene: TRBJ2-4
CDR3nt: TGTGCCAGCAGCGCACGGACAGGGGGAAACATTCAGTACTTC
CDR3aa: CASSARTGGNIQYF

abundance: .
d_gene: .
v_gene: TRBV14
j_gene: TRBJ2-1
CDR3nt: TGTGCCAGCAGCCAAGACAACTTGGGGTCCCAACAGTTCTTC
CDR3aa: CASSQDNLGSQQFF

abundance: .
d_gene: .
v_gene: TRBV2
j_gene: TRBJ2-4
CDR3nt: TGTGCCAGCAGTGATTGGAACATTCAGTACTTC
CDR3aa: CASSDWNIQYF

abundance: .
d_gene: .
v_gene: TRBV30
j_gene: TRBJ1-6
CDR3nt: TGTGCCTGGAGACGGGACACCACTAATTCACCCCTCCACTTT
CDR3aa: CAWRRDTTNSPLHF

abundance: .
d_gene: TRBD2
v_gene: TRBV5-4
j_gene: TRBJ2-1
CDR3nt: TGTGCCAGCAGCTTGGGGGGGACTAGCAACTACAATGAGCAGTTCTTC
CDR3aa: CASSLGGTSNYNEQFF

abundance: .
d_gene: TRBD1
v_gene: TRBV25-1
j_gene: TRBJ2-7
CDR3nt: TGTGCCAGCACTAACGGGACAGGGGGTGCCTACGAGCAGTACTTC
CDR3aa: CASTNGTGGAYEQYF

abundance: .
d_gene: .
v_gene: TRBV2
j_gene: TRBJ1-1
CDR3nt: TGTGCCAGCAGTGCGAACCCAGGGAGCACTGAAGCTTTCTTT
CDR3aa: CASSANPGSTEAFF

abundance: .
d_gene: .
v_gene: TRBV29-1
j_gene: TRBJ1-1
CDR3nt: TGCAGCGTTGGCCCCGGCGGGAGAACTGAAGCTTTCTTT
CDR3aa: CSVGPGGRTEAFF

abundance: .
d_gene: TRBD1
v_gene: TRBV24-1
j_gene: TRBJ2-2
CDR3nt: TGTGCCACCAGTGGGGTGGACAGGGCGAACACCGGGGAGCTGTTTTTT
CDR3aa: CATSGVDRANTGELFF

abundance: .
d_gene: .
v_gene: TRBV6-5
j_gene: TRBJ1-5
CDR3nt: TGTGCCAGCAGTTACTCTGGGCAAGGCAATCAGCCCCAGCATTTT
CDR3aa: CASSYSGQGNQPQHF

abundance: .
d_gene: TRBD1
v_gene: TRBV28
j_gene: TRBJ2-3
CDR3nt: TGTGCCAGCAGTTATACCGGGACAGGGGGCGCGGGTCGCACAGATACGCAGTATTTT
CDR3aa: CASSYTGTGGAGRTDTQYF

abundance: .
d_gene: .
v_gene: TRBV5-6
j_gene: TRBJ2-6
CDR3nt: TGTGCCAGCAGCTTGGCAGGCTCTGGGGCCAACGTCCTGACTTTC
CDR3aa: CASSLAGSGANVLTF

abundance: .
d_gene: .
v_gene: TRBV5-4
j_gene: TRBJ1-4
CDR3nt: TGTGCCAGCAGTGCCCAGGGAGAGGAAAAACTGTTTTTT
CDR3aa: CASSAQGEEKLFF

abundance: .
d_gene: TRBD1
v_gene: TRBV7-9
j_gene: TRBJ2-7
CDR3nt: TGTGCCAGCAGCTCGAGAGAGGGGGCGAGACACGAGCAGTACTTC
CDR3aa: CASSSREGARHEQYF

abundance: few
d_gene: TRBD1
v_gene: TRBV18
j_gene: TRBJ1-3
CDR3nt: TGTGCCAGCTCACCCGGGACAGCCATGGCCGGAAACACCATATATTTT
CDR3aa: CASSPGTAMAGNTIYF

abundance: once
d_gene: .
v_gene: TRBV12-3/TRBV12-4
j_gene: TRBJ1-3
CDR3nt: TGTGCCAACACTTTGAACGGAGGAAACACCATATATTTT
CDR3aa: CANTLNGGNTIYF

abundance: once
d_gene: .
v_gene: TRBV3-1/TRBV3-2
j_gene: TRBJ1-1
CDR3nt: TGTGCCAGCAGCCATCCGGGGGGCACTGAAGCTTTCTTT
CDR3aa: CASSHPGGTEAFF

abundance: few
d_gene: .
v_gene: TRBV9
j_gene: TRBJ2-5
CDR3nt: TGTGCCAGCAGCCTCGGACCTTTAGAAGAGACCCAGTACTTC
CDR3aa: CASSLGPLEETQYF

abundance: .
d_gene: .
v_gene: TRBV24-1
j_gene: TRBJ2-5
CDR3nt: TGTGCCACCAGTGACCCCAGGGGAACTCAAGAGACCCAGTACTTC
CDR3aa: CATSDPRGTQETQYF

abundance: .
d_gene: .
v_gene: TRBV2
j_gene: TRBJ2-3
CDR3nt: TGTGCCAGCAGTGAAACCGCGACGATGCCCCTACCAGATACGCAGTATTTT
CDR3aa: CASSETATMPLPDTQYF

abundance: .
d_gene: .
v_gene: TRBV28
j_gene: TRBJ2-3
CDR3nt: TGTGCCAGCAGTTTCGGGACTTTAAATACGCAGTATTTT
CDR3aa: CASSFGTLNTQYF

abundance: .
d_gene: .
v_gene: TRBV19
j_gene: TRBJ1-3
CDR3nt: TGTGCCAGTAGTAGTAGGTCCGGAAACACCATATATTTT
CDR3aa: CASSSRSGNTIYF

abundance: .
d_gene: .
v_gene: TRBV27
j_gene: TRBJ2-3
CDR3nt: TGTGCCAGCAGGCCGGAACTAGGTCGCACAGATACGCAGTATTTT
CDR3aa: CASRPELGRTDTQYF

abundance: .
d_gene: .
v_gene: TRBV4-3
j_gene: TRBJ2-5
CDR3nt: TGCGCCAGCAGCCAAGGGTTGAACGGGGCTGAGACCCAGTACTTC
CDR3aa: CASSQGLNGAETQYF

abundance: .
d_gene: .
v_gene: TRBV7-2
j_gene: TRBJ1-1
CDR3nt: TGTGCCAGCGGCGGGGGAACCCCTGAAGCTTTCTTT
CDR3aa: CASGGGTPEAFF

abundance: .
d_gene: .
v_gene: TRBV5-5
j_gene: TRBJ1-2
CDR3nt: TGTGCCAGCAGCACGGGAAACTCAGGGGTGTTCGGCTATGGCTACACCTTC
CDR3aa: CASSTGNSGVFGYGYTF

abundance: few
d_gene: TRBD1
v_gene: TRBV4-1
j_gene: TRBJ1-4
CDR3nt: TGCGCCAGCAGCCTCCGACAGGGGGCCGATGAAAAACTGTTTTTT
CDR3aa: CASSLRQGADEKLFF

abundance: once
d_gene: .
v_gene: TRBV7-9
j_gene: TRBJ1-5
CDR3nt: TGTGCCAGCAGCTCCAAGGACAGTCCTTTCAATCAGCCCCAGCATTTT
CDR3aa: CASSSKDSPFNQPQHF

abundance: .
d_gene: .
v_gene: TRBV4-1
j_gene: TRBJ1-5
CDR3nt: TGCGCCAGCAGCCAAACCCCAAGCATGGGCACCGGCCGCAATCAGCCCCAGCATTTT
CDR3aa: CASSQTPSMGTGRNQPQHF

abundance: .
d_gene: .
v_gene: TRBV11-3
j_gene: TRBJ2-2
CDR3nt: TGTGCCAGCAGCTTAACGTGGGGGCGGACCGGGGAGCTGTTTTTT
CDR3aa: CASSLTWGRTGELFF

abundance: .
d_gene: .
v_gene: TRBV9
j_gene: TRBJ2-2
CDR3nt: TGTGCCAGCAGCGTAGACGGGAGCGAGGCCCCGGACACCGGGGAGCTGTTTTTT
CDR3aa: CASSVDGSEAPDTGELFF